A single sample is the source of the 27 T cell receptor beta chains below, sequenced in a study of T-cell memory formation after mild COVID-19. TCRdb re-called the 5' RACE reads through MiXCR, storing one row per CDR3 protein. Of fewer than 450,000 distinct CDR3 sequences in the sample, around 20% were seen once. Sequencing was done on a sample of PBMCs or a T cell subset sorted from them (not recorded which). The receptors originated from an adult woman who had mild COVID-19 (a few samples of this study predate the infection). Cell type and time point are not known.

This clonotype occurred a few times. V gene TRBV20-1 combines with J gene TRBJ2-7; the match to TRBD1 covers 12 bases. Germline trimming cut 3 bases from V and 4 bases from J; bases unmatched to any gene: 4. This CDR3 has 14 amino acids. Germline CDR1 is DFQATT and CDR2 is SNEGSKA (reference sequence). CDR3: CSARGTGGGYEQYF. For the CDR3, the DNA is TGCAGTGCTAGGGGGACAGGGGGCGGTTACGAGCAGTACTTC.

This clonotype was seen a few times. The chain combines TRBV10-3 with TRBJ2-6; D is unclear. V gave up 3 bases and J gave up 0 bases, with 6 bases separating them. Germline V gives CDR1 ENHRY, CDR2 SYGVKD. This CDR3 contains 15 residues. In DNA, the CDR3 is TGTGCCATCAGTGAAGGCAGCTCTGGGGCCAACGTCCTGACTTTC. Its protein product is CAISEGSSGANVLTF.

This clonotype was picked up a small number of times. This chain's CDR3 is CASSLVGSWELFF. The CDR3 coding sequence is TGCGCCAGCAGCTTGGTGGGCTCTTGGGAGCTGTTTTTT. The chain joins TRBV5-1 to TRBJ2-2; D call uncertain. The germline V gene encodes CDR1 SGHRS and CDR2 YFSETQ. Trimming shortened V by 0 bases and J by 9 bases, and 9 bases separated the two germline ends. The CDR3 consists of 13 residues.

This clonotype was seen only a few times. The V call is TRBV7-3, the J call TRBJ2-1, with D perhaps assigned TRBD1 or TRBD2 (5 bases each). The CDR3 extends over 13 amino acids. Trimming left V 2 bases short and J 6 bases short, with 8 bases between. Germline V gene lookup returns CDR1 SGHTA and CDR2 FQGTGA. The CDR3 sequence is CASSLHGGNEQFF. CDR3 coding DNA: TGTGCCAGCAGCTTACATGGGGGCAATGAGCAGTTCTTC.

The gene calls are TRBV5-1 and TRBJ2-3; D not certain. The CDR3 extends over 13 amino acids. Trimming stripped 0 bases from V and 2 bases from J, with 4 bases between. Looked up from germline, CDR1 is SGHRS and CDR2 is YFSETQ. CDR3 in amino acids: CASSLEITDTQYF. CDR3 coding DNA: TGCGCCAGCAGCTTGGAGATCACAGATACGCAGTATTTT.

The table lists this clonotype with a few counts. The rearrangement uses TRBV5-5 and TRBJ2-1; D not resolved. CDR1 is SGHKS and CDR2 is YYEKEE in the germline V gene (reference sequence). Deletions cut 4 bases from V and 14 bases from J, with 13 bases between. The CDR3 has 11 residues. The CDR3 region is CASSPQNREFF. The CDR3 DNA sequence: TGTGCCAGCAGCCCACAGAATAGGGAGTTCTTC.

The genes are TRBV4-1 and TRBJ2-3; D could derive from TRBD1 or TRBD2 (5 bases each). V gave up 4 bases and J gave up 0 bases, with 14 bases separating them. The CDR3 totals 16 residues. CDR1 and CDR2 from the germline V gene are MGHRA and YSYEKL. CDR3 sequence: CASSLPREGSTDTQYF. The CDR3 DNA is TGCGCCAGCAGCCTCCCCCGCGAGGGGAGCACAGATACGCAGTATTTT.

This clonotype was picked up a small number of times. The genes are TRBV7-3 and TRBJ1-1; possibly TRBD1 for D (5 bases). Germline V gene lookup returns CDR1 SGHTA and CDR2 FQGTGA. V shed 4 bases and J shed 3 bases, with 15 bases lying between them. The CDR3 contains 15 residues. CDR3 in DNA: TGTGCCAGCAGCTCGGGACTACAAGGGGACACTGAAGCTTTCTTT. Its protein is CASSSGLQGDTEAFF.

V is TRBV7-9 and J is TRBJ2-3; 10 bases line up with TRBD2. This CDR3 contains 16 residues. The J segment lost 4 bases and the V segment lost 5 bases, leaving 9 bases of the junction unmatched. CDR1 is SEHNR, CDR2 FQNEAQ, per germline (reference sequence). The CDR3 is CASSQIAGGGSDTQYF. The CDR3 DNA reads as TGTGCCAGCAGCCAAATAGCGGGAGGCGGATCAGATACGCAGTATTTT.

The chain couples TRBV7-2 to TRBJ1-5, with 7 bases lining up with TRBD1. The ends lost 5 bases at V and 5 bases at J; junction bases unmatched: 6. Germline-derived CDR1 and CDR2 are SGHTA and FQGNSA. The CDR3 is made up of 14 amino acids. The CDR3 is CASSLRDSYQPQHF. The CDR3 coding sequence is TGTGCCAGCAGCCTCCGGGACAGCTATCAGCCCCAGCATTTT.

In nucleotides, the CDR3 is TGCAGTGCTAGGCGGGACAAGGGAACCTACGAGCAGTACTTC. Protein product: CSARRDKGTYEQYF. V and J are TRBV20-1 and TRBJ2-7; perhaps D is TRBD1 or TRBD2 (6 bases each). This CDR3 has 14 amino acids. Germline values: CDR1 DFQATT, CDR2 SNEGSKA (reference sequence). V was cut by 3 bases and J by 2 bases, with 14 bases left in between.

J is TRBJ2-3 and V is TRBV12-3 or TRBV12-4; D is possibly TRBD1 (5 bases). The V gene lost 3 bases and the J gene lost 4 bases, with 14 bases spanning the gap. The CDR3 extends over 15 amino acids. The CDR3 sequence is CASSLDPGRADTQYF. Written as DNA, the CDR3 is TGTGCCAGCAGTTTGGACCCCGGCAGGGCAGATACGCAGTATTTT.

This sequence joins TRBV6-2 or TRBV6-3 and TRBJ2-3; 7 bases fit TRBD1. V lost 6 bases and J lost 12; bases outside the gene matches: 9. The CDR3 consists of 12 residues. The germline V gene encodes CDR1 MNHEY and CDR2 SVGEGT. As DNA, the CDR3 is TGTGCCAGCAGACGACAGGGTCCTACTCAGTATTTT. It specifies CASRRQGPTQYF.

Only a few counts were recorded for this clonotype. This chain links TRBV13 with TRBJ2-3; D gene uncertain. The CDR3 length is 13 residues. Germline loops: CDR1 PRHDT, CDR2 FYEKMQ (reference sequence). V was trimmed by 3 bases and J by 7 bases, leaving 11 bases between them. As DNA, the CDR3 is TGTGCCAGCAGCTTTAGAGGTGCAAATACGCAGTATTTT. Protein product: CASSFRGANTQYF.

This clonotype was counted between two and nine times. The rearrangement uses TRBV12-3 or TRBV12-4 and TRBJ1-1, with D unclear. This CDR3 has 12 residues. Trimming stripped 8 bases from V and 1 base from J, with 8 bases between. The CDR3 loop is CASRAGNTEAFF. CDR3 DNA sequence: TGTGCCAGCCGGGCGGGGAACACTGAAGCTTTCTTT.

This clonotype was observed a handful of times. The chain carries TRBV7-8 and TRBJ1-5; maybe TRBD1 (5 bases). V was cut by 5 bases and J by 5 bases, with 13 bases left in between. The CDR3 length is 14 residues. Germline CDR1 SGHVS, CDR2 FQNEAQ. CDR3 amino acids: CASSLIDSYQPQHF. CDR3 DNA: TGTGCCAGCAGCCTAATAGACAGCTATCAGCCCCAGCATTTT.

The CDR3 DNA sequence: TGTGCCAGCAGTAGCGGTGTGATGGAAAACATTCAGTACTTC. Encoded protein: CASSSGVMENIQYF. The J gene is TRBJ2-4, the V gene TRBV7-3, with D maybe TRBD2 (6 bases). This CDR3 comprises 14 residues. Looked up from germline, CDR1 is SGHTA and CDR2 is FQGTGA. Deletions cut 6 bases from V and 5 bases from J, with 14 bases between. Full variable domain (rest looked up from reference TRBV7-3 and TRBJ2-4): GAGVSQTPSNKVTEKGKYVELRCDPISGHTALYWYRQSLGQGPEFLIYFQGTGAADDSGLPNDRFFAVRPEGSVSTLKIQRTERGDSAVYLCASSSGVMENIQYFGAGTRLSVL.

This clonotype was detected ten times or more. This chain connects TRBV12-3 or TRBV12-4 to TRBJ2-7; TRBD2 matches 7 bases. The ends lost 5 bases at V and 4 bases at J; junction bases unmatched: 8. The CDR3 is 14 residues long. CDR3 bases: TGTGCCAGCAGTCCGGGGGGACTTCTATACGAGCAGTACTTC. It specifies CASSPGGLLYEQYF.

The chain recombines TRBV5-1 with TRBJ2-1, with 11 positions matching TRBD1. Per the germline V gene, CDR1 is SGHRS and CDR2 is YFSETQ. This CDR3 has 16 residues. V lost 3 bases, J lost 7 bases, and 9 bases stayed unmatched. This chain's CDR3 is CASSSWTGGSGNEQFF. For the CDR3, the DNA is TGCGCCAGCAGCTCCTGGACAGGGGGCTCTGGGAATGAGCAGTTCTTC. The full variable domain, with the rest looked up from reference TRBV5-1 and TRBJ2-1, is KAGVTQTPRYLIKTRGQQVTLSCSPISGHRSVSWYQQTPGQGLQFLFEYFSETQRNKGNFPGRFSGRQFSNSRSEMNVSTLELGDSALYLCASSSWTGGSGNEQFFGPGTRLTVL.

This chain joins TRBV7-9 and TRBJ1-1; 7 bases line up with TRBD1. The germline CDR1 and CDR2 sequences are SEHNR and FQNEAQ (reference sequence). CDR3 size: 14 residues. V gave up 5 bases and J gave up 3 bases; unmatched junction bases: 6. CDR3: CASSALTGDTEAFF. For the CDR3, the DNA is TGTGCCAGCAGCGCCCTCACAGGGGACACTGAAGCTTTCTTT.

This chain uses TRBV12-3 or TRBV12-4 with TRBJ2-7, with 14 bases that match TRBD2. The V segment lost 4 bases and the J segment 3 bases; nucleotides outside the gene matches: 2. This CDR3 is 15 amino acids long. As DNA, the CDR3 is TGTGCCAGCAGTTATGGACTAGCGGGAGGCTACGAGCAGTACTTC. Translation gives CASSYGLAGGYEQYF.

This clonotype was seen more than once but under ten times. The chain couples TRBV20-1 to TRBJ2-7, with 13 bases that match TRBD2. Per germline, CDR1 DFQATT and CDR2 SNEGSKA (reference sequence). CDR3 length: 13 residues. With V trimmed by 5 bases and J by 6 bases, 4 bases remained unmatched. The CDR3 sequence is CSAWTSGSGEQYF. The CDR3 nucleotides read TGCAGTGCTTGGACTAGCGGGAGTGGCGAGCAGTACTTC.

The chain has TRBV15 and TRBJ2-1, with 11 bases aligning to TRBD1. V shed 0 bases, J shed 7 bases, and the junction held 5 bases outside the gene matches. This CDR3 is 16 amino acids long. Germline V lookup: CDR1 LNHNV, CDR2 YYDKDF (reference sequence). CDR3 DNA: TGTGCCACCAGCAGAGATAGGGACAGGGGGAAGAATGAGCAGTTCTTC. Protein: CATSRDRDRGKNEQFF.

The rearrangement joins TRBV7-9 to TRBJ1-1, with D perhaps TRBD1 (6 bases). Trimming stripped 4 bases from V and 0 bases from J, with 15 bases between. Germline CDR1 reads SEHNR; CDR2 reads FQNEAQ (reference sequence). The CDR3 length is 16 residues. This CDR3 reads CASSYSPGQMNTEAFF. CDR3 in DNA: TGTGCCAGCAGCTATAGCCCAGGACAGATGAACACTGAAGCTTTCTTT.

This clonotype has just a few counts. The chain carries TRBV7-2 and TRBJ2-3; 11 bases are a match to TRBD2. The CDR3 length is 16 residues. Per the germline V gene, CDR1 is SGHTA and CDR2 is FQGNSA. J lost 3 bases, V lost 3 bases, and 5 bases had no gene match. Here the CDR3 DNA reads TGTGCCAGCAGCTTTACTAGCGGGAGCGGAACAGATACGCAGTATTTT. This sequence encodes CASSFTSGSGTDTQYF.

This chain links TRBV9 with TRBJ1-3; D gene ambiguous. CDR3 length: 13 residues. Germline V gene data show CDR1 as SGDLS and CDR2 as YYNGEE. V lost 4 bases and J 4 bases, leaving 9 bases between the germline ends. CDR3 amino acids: CASSTGSGNTIYF. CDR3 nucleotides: TGTGCCAGCAGCACGGGGAGCGGAAACACCATATATTTT.

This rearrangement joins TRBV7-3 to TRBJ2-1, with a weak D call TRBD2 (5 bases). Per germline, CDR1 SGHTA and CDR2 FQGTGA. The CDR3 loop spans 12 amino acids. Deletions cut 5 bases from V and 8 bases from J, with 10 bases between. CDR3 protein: CASSRTGDEQFF. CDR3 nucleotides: TGTGCCAGCAGCCGAACCGGGGATGAGCAGTTCTTC.